Presented here are 28 T cell receptor beta chains from one specimen sequenced in a study of vaccination and CD4 T cells after COVID-19. The sample's treatment: approximately nine-day PBMC culture with coronavirus spike peptide pools or control peptides (ViraFEST assay). The antigens these receptors bind are not known. Cultured CD4+ T-cell DNA underwent Oncomine TCR Beta short-read sequencing. MiXCR was run by TCRdb on the PCR reads, yielding one entry per CDR3 protein. This sample has about 15,000 distinct CDR3 sequences, with 40% to 65% found just once. This material consisted of CD4+ T cells from blood, cultured in vitro, taken before SARS-CoV-2 vaccination. The receptors originated from a human donor who had recovered from COVID-19.

This clonotype was detected only a few times. In DNA form, the CDR3 reads TGTGCCATCAGTGGGGACGAAGGACAGCTCTATGGCTACACCTTC. Protein: CAISGDEGQLYGYTF. The rearrangement links TRBV10-3 to TRBJ1-2; the D gene is possibly TRBD1 (6 bases). Germline CDR1 ENHRY, CDR2 SYGVKD. With 4 bases removed from V and 4 bases from J, the gap between germline ends came to 16 bases. CDR3 size: 15 residues.

This sequence joins TRBV20-1 and TRBJ2-5; D possibly corresponds to TRBD1 (7 bases). This CDR3 is built from 11 residues. V shed 8 bases and J shed 5 bases, with 12 bases lying between them. Germline assignment: CDR1 DFQATT and CDR2 SNEGSKA (reference sequence). The CDR3 DNA follows: TGCAGTCAGGGGGGATCCGAGACCCAGTACTTC. This sequence encodes CSQGGSETQYF.

The chain links TRBV7-2 to TRBJ1-2; D is unresolved. The length of the CDR3 is 15 residues. Germline lookup yields CDR1 SGHTA and CDR2 FQGNSA. The germline V and J ends were trimmed by 1 base and 2 bases, with 11 bases remaining between them. CDR3 sequence: CASSLVGRPNYGYTF. CDR3 nucleotide sequence: TGTGCCAGCAGCTTAGTGGGCAGGCCAAACTATGGCTACACCTTC. Drawing the rest from reference TRBV7-2 and TRBJ1-2, the complete variable domain is GAGVSQSPSNKVTEKGKDVELRCDPISGHTALYWYRQSLGQGLEFLIYFQGNSAPDKSGLPSDRFSAERTGGSVSTLTIQRTQQEDSAVYLCASSLVGRPNYGYTFGSGTRLTVV.

The gene calls are TRBV19 and TRBJ2-5; 11 nucleotides match TRBD1. The CDR3 extends over 18 amino acids. Germline CDR1 LNHDA, CDR2 SQIVND (reference sequence). V shed 6 bases and J 4 bases; nucleotides not matched to a gene: 16. In DNA form, the CDR3 reads TGTGCCAGTAGCGGCGCGGACAGGGGGCTCTGGACCAGAGAGACCCAGTACTTC. It specifies CASSGADRGLWTRETQYF. Together with reference TRBV19 and TRBJ2-5, the CDR3 gives the full variable domain: DGGITQSPKYLFRKEGQNVTLSCEQNLNHDAMYWYRQDPGQGLRLIYYSQIVNDFQKGDIAEGYSVSREKKESFPLTVTSAQKNPTAFYLCASSGADRGLWTRETQYFGPGTRLLVL.

The chain carries TRBV20-1 and TRBJ1-5; the D gene is possibly TRBD1 (5 bases). The CDR3 is made up of 13 amino acids. Germline CDR1 reads DFQATT; CDR2 reads SNEGSKA (reference sequence). V gave up 5 bases and J gave up 0 bases, with 8 bases separating them. CDR3 in DNA: TGCAGTGCTGCGCAGGGTAGCAATCAGCCCCAGCATTTT. It yields the protein CSAAQGSNQPQHF.

The sample holds a few counts of this clonotype. The chain uses TRBV19 and TRBJ2-1; 7 positions match TRBD2. The CDR3 spans 14 residues. V lost 3 bases and J lost 5; bases outside the gene matches: 4. The germline V gene encodes CDR1 LNHDA and CDR2 SQIVND (reference sequence). For the CDR3, the DNA is TGTGCCAGTAGTATCTCCCTAGCGGACAATGAGCAGTTCTTC. The encoded protein is CASSISLADNEQFF.

This clonotype was found a few times. V usage is TRBV12-3 or TRBV12-4 and J usage is TRBJ1-5, with 8 bases aligning to TRBD1. With 7 bases clipped from V and 7 bases from J, the junction kept 21 bases outside the gene matches. The CDR3 consists of 18 residues. DNA for the CDR3: TGTGCCAGCACCCCTGGGACAGGACAGACCCGAGGGAGGCAGCCCCAGCATTTT. Its protein is CASTPGTGQTRGRQPQHF.

The chain recombines TRBV20-1 with TRBJ1-1; 9 bases align to TRBD1. CDR3 length: 15 residues. J lost 5 bases, V lost 0 bases, and 7 bases had no gene match. Germline V gene lookup returns CDR1 DFQATT and CDR2 SNEGSKA (reference sequence). The CDR3 DNA reads as TGCAGTGCTAGAGACCCTCGGACAGGGGAAACTGAAGCTTTCTTT. It specifies CSARDPRTGETEAFF.

This chain joins TRBV4-2 and TRBJ1-1, with 10 bases aligning to TRBD1. Germline V CDR1 and CDR2: LGHNA, YNFKEQ. The CDR3 has 11 amino acids. The trim removed 6 bases at V and 12 bases at J, leaving 4 bases unmatched. The CDR3 region has the DNA TGTGCCAGCAGAGGGACAGGGGAGACTTTCTTT. It yields the protein CASRGTGETFF.

V is TRBV5-4 and J is TRBJ2-4; no clear D. The germline CDR1 and CDR2 sequences are SGHNT and YYREEE (reference sequence). Trimming left V 4 bases short and J 3 bases short, with 2 bases between. This CDR3 has 11 residues. The chain's CDR3 is CASSDKNIQYF. The CDR3 nucleotides read TGTGCCAGCAGCGACAAAAACATTCAGTACTTC.

The chain combines TRBV20-1 with TRBJ2-5; 7 bases are shared with TRBD1. CDR1 is DFQATT and CDR2 is SNEGSKA in the germline V gene (reference sequence). This CDR3 is built from 13 residues. V shed 5 bases and J 4 bases; nucleotides not matched to a gene: 7. CDR3 loop: CSAVRGRGETQYF. In DNA, the CDR3 is TGCAGTGCTGTGAGGGGGCGAGGAGAGACCCAGTACTTC.

The chain employs TRBV19 and TRBJ1-2, with D tentatively TRBD1 (5 bases). Between the trimmed V and J ends, which lost 1 base and 3 bases, there was a span of 9 bases. The CDR3 has 14 residues. Germline assignment: CDR1 LNHDA and CDR2 SQIVND (reference sequence). The CDR3 sequence: CASSIAGLDYGYTF. CDR3 nucleotides: TGTGCCAGTAGTATAGCAGGGTTGGACTATGGCTACACCTTC.

The rearrangement uses TRBV11-3 and TRBJ1-3; D is unresolved. The V gene's germline CDR1 is SGHNT and CDR2 YENEEA. The germline V and J ends were trimmed by 3 bases and 8 bases, with 14 bases remaining between them. The CDR3 is 14 amino acids. The CDR3 nucleotides read TGTGCCAGCAGCTTTGGACCCGCCACGGACACCATATATTTT. Its translation is CASSFGPATDTIYF. Supplemented by reference TRBV11-3 and TRBJ1-3, the full variable domain reads EAGVVQSPRYKIIEKKQPVAFWCNPISGHNTLYWYLQNLGQGPELLIRYENEEAVDDSQLPKDRFSAERLKGVDSTLKIQPAELGDSAVYLCASSFGPATDTIYFGEGSWLTVV.

V and J are TRBV20-1 and TRBJ1-1; no clear D. The CDR3 consists of 13 residues. The V and J ends lost 2 bases and 3 bases respectively, with 10 bases between them. Germline values: CDR1 DFQATT, CDR2 SNEGSKA (reference sequence). This CDR3 is CSARSTDYTEAFF. The CDR3 DNA reads TGCAGTGCTAGATCTACCGATTACACTGAAGCTTTCTTT.

This clonotype was observed a few times. The V call is TRBV20-1, the J call TRBJ1-2, with D unclear. This CDR3 region has 12 residues. Germline loops: CDR1 DFQATT, CDR2 SNEGSKA (reference sequence). Trimming took off 6 bases at V and 8 bases at J, with 16 bases between the two ends. CDR3 nucleotide sequence: TGCAGTGCGACCTCTGAGGGAGGGGGCTACACCTTC. Encoded protein: CSATSEGGGYTF.

The rearrangement joins TRBV6-2 or TRBV6-3 to TRBJ2-1; 9 nucleotides match TRBD2. The trim removed 6 bases at V and 1 base at J, leaving 4 bases unmatched. The CDR3 is 15 amino acids. Germline V CDR1 and CDR2: MNHEY, SVGEGT. The CDR3, as DNA: TGTGCCAGCAGGGGGACTAGCTTTTCCTACAATGAGCAGTTCTTC. Its protein product is CASRGTSFSYNEQFF.

V is TRBV19 and J is TRBJ1-5; D is uncertain. In germline, CDR1 is LNHDA, CDR2 SQIVND (reference sequence). Trimming shortened V by 7 bases and J by 4 bases, and 8 bases separated the two germline ends. This CDR3 is built from 12 residues. The CDR3 DNA reads TGTGCCAGTAATCAGAAGAATCAGCCCCAGCATTTT. Its translation: CASNQKNQPQHF. Full variable domain (missing parts from reference TRBV19 and TRBJ1-5): DGGITQSPKYLFRKEGQNVTLSCEQNLNHDAMYWYRQDPGQGLRLIYYSQIVNDFQKGDIAEGYSVSREKKESFPLTVTSAQKNPTAFYLCASNQKNQPQHFGDGTRLSIL.

This chain connects TRBV12-3 or TRBV12-4 to TRBJ1-1; unclear D gene. The CDR3 totals 14 residues. V was trimmed by 2 bases and J by 5 bases, leaving 12 bases between them. CDR3 residues: CASSLMGGWTEAFF. The CDR3 DNA follows: TGTGCCAGCAGTTTAATGGGCGGGTGGACTGAAGCTTTCTTT.

The rearrangement links TRBV20-1 to TRBJ1-3; 7 bases line up with TRBD1. The V gene end was trimmed by 3 bases and the J gene end by 2 bases; junction bases not matched to a gene: 7. CDR1 is DFQATT, CDR2 SNEGSKA, per germline (reference sequence). There are 15 residues in the CDR3. DNA of the CDR3: TGCAGTGCTAGGCGAACAGGGGCAGCTGGAAACACCATATATTTT. Translation: CSARRTGAAGNTIYF.

The chain joins TRBV4-1 to TRBJ1-6; D perhaps matches TRBD1 (6 bases). The CDR3 runs to 16 residues. V lost 4 bases and J 7 bases, leaving 17 bases between the germline ends. Germline V gene sequence: CDR1 MGHRA, CDR2 YSYEKL. CDR3 region: CASSLGGWTENSPLHF. The CDR3 DNA reads TGCGCCAGCAGCCTCGGGGGCTGGACGGAGAATTCACCCCTCCACTTT.

The chain couples TRBV6-4 to TRBJ1-6, with a weak D call TRBD1 (6 bases). V was trimmed by 2 bases and J by 5 bases, leaving 7 bases between them. This CDR3 has 14 residues. The germline V gene has CDR1 MRHNA and CDR2 SNTAGT. The CDR3 DNA sequence: TGTGCCAGCAGTGACAGGGGGGATAATTCACCCCTCCACTTT. Translating gives CASSDRGDNSPLHF.

The V and J genes are TRBV20-1 and TRBJ1-1; possible D gene TRBD1, 5 bases. The CDR3 spans 13 residues. V was cut by 3 bases and J by 0 bases, with 8 bases left in between. Germline loops: CDR1 DFQATT, CDR2 SNEGSKA (reference sequence). The CDR3 spells CSARPGVNTEAFF. The CDR3 DNA follows: TGCAGTGCTAGGCCGGGGGTGAACACTGAAGCTTTCTTT.

The chain employs TRBV6-5 and TRBJ1-1, with D possibly being TRBD1 (6 bases). Per the germline V gene, CDR1 is MNHEY and CDR2 is SVGAGI. With 0 bases removed from V and 4 bases from J, the gap between germline ends came to 9 bases. The length of the CDR3 is 14 residues. CDR3 nucleotides: TGTGCCAGCAGTTACTCAGGGGGGGTCACTGAAGCTTTCTTT. Translated: CASSYSGGVTEAFF.

The chain uses TRBV6-1 and TRBJ2-1; D is ambiguous. This CDR3 contains 17 residues. Deletions cut 2 bases from V and 2 bases from J, with 16 bases between. From germline, CDR1 is MNHNS and CDR2 SASEGT. The CDR3 coding sequence is TGTGCCAGCAGTGAATCCGGCTCGAAAGACCCCTACAATGAGCAGTTCTTC. Residues: CASSESGSKDPYNEQFF.

J is TRBJ1-3 and V is TRBV7-8; possibly TRBD1 for D (6 bases). The germline V gene encodes CDR1 SGHVS and CDR2 FQNEAQ. The V end lost 2 bases, the J end lost 3 bases, and 11 bases lay between the germline ends. CDR3 length: 15 amino acids. CDR3 DNA sequence: TGTGCCAGCAGCTTACTCCCCAGGGGTGGAAACACCATATATTTT. Translating it yields CASSLLPRGGNTIYF.

J is TRBJ1-2 and V is TRBV15; D not certain. The germline CDR1 and CDR2 sequences are LNHNV and YYDKDF (reference sequence). The CDR3 is 15 residues long. Trimming left V 5 bases short and J 2 bases short, with 15 bases between. CDR3 coding DNA: TGTGCCACCAGCCCACCGATGCGGCCCAACTATGGCTACACCTTC. It encodes CATSPPMRPNYGYTF.

The V and J genes are TRBV20-1 and TRBJ1-5; 9 bases agree with TRBD1. Looked up from germline, CDR1 is DFQATT and CDR2 is SNEGSKA (reference sequence). J was trimmed by 3 bases and V by 5 bases; bases with no gene match: 8. This CDR3 is built from 15 residues. CDR3 region: CSASPGQGDNQPQHF. In DNA, the CDR3 is TGCAGTGCTTCCCCGGGACAGGGAGACAATCAGCCCCAGCATTTT.

This clonotype came up a few times. This chain uses TRBV6-1 with TRBJ1-2; D uncertain. CDR3 length: 16 amino acids. Trimming removed 10 bases at V and 1 base at J, with 22 bases between. Germline CDR1 reads MNHNS; CDR2 reads SASEGT. DNA of the CDR3: TGTGCCACAACACGGGAGAAGGTGATCGGTAACTATGGCTACACCTTC. Its protein product is CATTREKVIGNYGYTF.